The 30 T cell receptor beta chains in this list originate from one sample, sequenced in a study of sequential checkpoint blockade in melanoma. Clones were read by immunoSEQ multiplex PCR, and TCRdb kept only the in-frame ones, dropping some. The table lists about 5,600 clones, 32% of them singletons, with 11% in the top ten. Treatment given: randomized to nivolumab then ipilimumab (arm A) or the reverse (arm B). The source was tumor tissue (inferred from file names), collected from a patient given nivolumab and ipilimumab in sequence. These receptors all come from a human donor with melanoma.

The V gene is TRBV25-1, the J gene TRBJ1-1; D uncertain. V dropped 6 bases and J dropped 1 base, with 9 bases sitting between them. The V gene's germline CDR1 is MGHDK and CDR2 SYGVNS. There are 13 residues in the CDR3. The CDR3 DNA reads TGTGCCAGCAGGGAGTACACGAACACTGAAGCTTTCTTT. Amino acid sequence: CASREYTNTEAFF.

This clone is judged medium-sized. The chain has TRBV6-8 and TRBJ1-5; the D gene is possibly TRBD1 (5 bases). Germline V gene sequence: CDR1 MNHGY, CDR2 SAAAGT. The CDR3 consists of 13 residues. V was cut by 0 bases and J by 15 bases, with 15 bases left in between. The CDR3 nucleotides are TGTGCCAGCAGTTACTCCTTCCGAGGGGCTTCGCATTTT. This encodes CASSYSFRGASHF.

This clone has ten or more counts. The chain carries TRBV7-6 and TRBJ2-1; the match to TRBD1 covers 9 bases. The germline CDR1 and CDR2 sequences are SGHVS and FNYEAQ. V gave up 5 bases and J gave up 7 bases; unmatched junction bases: 12. The CDR3 has 16 residues. The CDR3, as DNA: TGTGCCAGCAGCATACAGGGGGCGTTAGTGTATAATGAGCAGTTCTTC. This encodes CASSIQGALVYNEQFF. The whole variable domain, remainder taken from reference TRBV7-6 and TRBJ2-1, is GAGVSQSPRYKVTKRGQDVALRCDPISGHVSLYWYRQALGQGPEFLTYFNYEAQQDKSGLPNDRFSAERPEGSISTLTIQRTEQRDSAMYRCASSIQGALVYNEQFFGPGTRLTVL.

This clone rates as medium-sized. CDR3 nucleotides: TGTGCGACGTCGAAAGGGACGGGTAGTCGGGGCTACACCTTC. Protein sequence: CATSKGTGSRGYTF. The chain combines TRBV28 with TRBJ1-2; perhaps TRBD1 as D (5 bases). CDR3 size: 14 residues. Germline V lookup: CDR1 MDHEN, CDR2 SYDVKM.

The DNA of the CDR3 is TGTGCCTGGAGGGGGACAGGGGATAATTCACCCCTCCACTTT. As protein: CAWRGTGDNSPLHF. V usage is TRBV30 and J usage is TRBJ1-6; 10 bases agree with TRBD1. This CDR3 has 14 amino acids. CDR1 is GTSNPN and CDR2 is SVGIG in the germline V gene (reference sequence). V lost 3 bases, J lost 5 bases, and 1 base stayed unmatched.

This sequence joins TRBV28 and TRBJ1-5; D is possibly TRBD1 (5 bases). This CDR3 spans 16 amino acids. CDR1 MDHEN and CDR2 SYDVKM come from the germline V gene. The ends were cut back, 3 bases at V and 3 bases at J, with 15 bases in the middle. For the CDR3, the DNA is TGTGCCAGCAGTTTTAGGCAGGGCCGGACCAATCAGCCCCAGCATTTT. This codes for CASSFRQGRTNQPQHF.

This clone was counted a few times. V gene TRBV6-8 combines with J gene TRBJ2-7; perhaps TRBD2 as D (5 bases). Germline V CDR1 and CDR2: MNHGY, SAAAGT. V lost 5 bases and J 4 bases, leaving 15 bases between the germline ends. CDR3 length equals 14 residues. The CDR3 spells CASSPSGFEYEQYF. CDR3 bases: TGTGCCAGCAGTCCTTCGGGGTTTGAGTACGAGCAGTACTTC.

CDR3 region: CASSQLQGDNQPQHF. CDR3 bases: TGTGCCAGCAGCCAACTTCAGGGAGACAATCAGCCCCAGCATTTT. This sequence joins TRBV28 and TRBJ1-5; the D gene is possibly TRBD1 (5 bases). The CDR3 is 15 residues long. CDR1 is MDHEN, CDR2 SYDVKM, per germline. Trimming pared 6 bases from V and 3 bases from J, leaving 15 bases between.

The sample holds a few counts of this clone. The gene calls are TRBV28 and TRBJ2-7, with D possibly matching TRBD2 (6 bases). This CDR3 contains 14 residues. The germline V and J ends were trimmed by 5 bases and 5 bases, with 16 bases remaining between them. Germline V gene data show CDR1 as MDHEN and CDR2 as SYDVKM. Here the CDR3 reads CASSEPGLPHEQYF. CDR3 in DNA: TGTGCCAGCAGTGAACCGGGACTCCCTCACGAGCAGTACTTC.

The chain links TRBV9 to TRBJ1-2, with D possibly matching TRBD1 (5 bases). V was trimmed by 8 bases and J by 6 bases, leaving 14 bases between them. This CDR3 region has 12 residues. Germline CDR1 and CDR2: SGDLS and YYNGEE. The chain's CDR3 is CARNRDFDGYTF. CDR3 sequence (DNA): TGTGCCAGAAACCGGGACTTCGATGGCTACACCTTC.

This clone was found a few times. This CDR3 is CASSGTGVVSSPLHF. CDR3 in DNA: TGTGCCAGCAGTGGGACAGGGGTTGTATCTTCACCCCTCCACTTT. The rearrangement joins TRBV27 to TRBJ1-6, with 10 bases lining up with TRBD1. The CDR3 is 15 residues long. Per germline, CDR1 MNHEY and CDR2 SMNVEV (reference sequence). J lost 9 bases, V lost 5 bases, and 7 bases had no gene match.

V usage is TRBV9 and J usage is TRBJ1-3, with D possibly TRBD1 on 6 matching bases. The CDR3 totals 19 residues. Looked up from germline, CDR1 is SGDLS and CDR2 is YYNGEE. The V and J ends lost 0 bases and 0 bases respectively, with 19 bases between them. The CDR3 DNA follows: TGTGCCAGCAGCGTAGATGGCAGGGCGAGGGGGATCTCTGGAAACACCATATATTTT. This translates into CASSVDGRARGISGNTIYF. Full variable domain (rest looked up from reference TRBV9 and TRBJ1-3): DSGVTQTPKHLITATGQRVTLRCSPRSGDLSVYWYQQSLDQGLQFLIQYYNGEERAKGNILERFSAQQFPDLHSELNLSSLELGDSALYFCASSVDGRARGISGNTIYFGEGSWLTVV.

By sample fraction, this clone is medium-sized. The chain combines TRBV6-8 with TRBJ2-2; a possible D gene is TRBD1 (5 bases). V dropped 2 bases and J dropped 0 bases, with 13 bases sitting between them. Germline values: CDR1 MNHGY, CDR2 SAAAGT. The CDR3 length is 17 residues. CDR3 sequence reads: CASSYVVDNPNTGELFF. CDR3 in DNA: TGTGCCAGCAGTTACGTGGTGGACAACCCGAACACCGGGGAGCTGTTTTTT.

This clone was counted only a few times. The V and J genes are TRBV28 and TRBJ2-2, with a weak D call TRBD2 (7 bases). The CDR3 is 15 amino acids. Germline loops: CDR1 MDHEN, CDR2 SYDVKM. V lost 7 bases to trimming and J lost 5 bases, with 17 bases between them. CDR3 nucleotides: TGTGCCAGCACCCTCAGTCGGGGGGCGACCGGGGAGCTGTTTTTT. Protein product: CASTLSRGATGELFF.

This clone was recorded once. The V gene is TRBV15, the J gene TRBJ2-3; 8 bases fit TRBD1. V dropped 2 bases and J dropped 2; count of bases not matched to a gene: 3. This CDR3 spans 15 amino acids. Germline loops: CDR1 LNHNV, CDR2 YYDKDF (reference sequence). CDR3: CATSRKDRDTDTQYF. CDR3 DNA sequence: TGTGCCACCAGCAGAAAGGACAGGGACACAGATACGCAGTATTTT.

CDR3 sequence (DNA): TGCAGCGTTGAGGATAGGGGAAATGAGCAGTTCTTC. Its translation is CSVEDRGNEQFF. The rearrangement links TRBV29-1 to TRBJ2-1; possible D gene TRBD1, 5 bases. Germline V CDR1 and CDR2: SQVTM, ANQGSEA. The CDR3 spans 12 residues. Trimming stripped 3 bases from V and 7 bases from J, with 10 bases between.

By its share, this clone is large. The chain links TRBV28 to TRBJ1-4; D is unresolved. Germline V gives CDR1 MDHEN, CDR2 SYDVKM. The CDR3 spans 16 residues. Trimming took 3 bases from V and 4 from J, leaving 15 bases between them. The CDR3: CASSLTTNTYNEKLFF. CDR3 nucleotide sequence: TGTGCCAGCAGTTTGACAACTAATACCTATAATGAAAAACTGTTTTTT.

This clone was observed a few times. The CDR3 region is CSVSGTGVTYEQYF. Written as DNA, the CDR3 is TGCAGCGTTTCCGGGACAGGGGTGACCTACGAGCAGTACTTC. The V and J genes are TRBV29-1 and TRBJ2-7; 10 positions agree with TRBD1. Germline trimming cut 5 bases from V and 2 bases from J; bases unmatched to any gene: 6. Germline V lookup: CDR1 SQVTM, CDR2 ANQGSEA. The CDR3 is 14 residues long.

This clone was seen once. The V gene is TRBV5-1, the J gene TRBJ1-1; D is undetermined. V was cut by 1 base and J by 0 bases, with 10 bases left in between. The length of the CDR3 is 15 residues. CDR1 and CDR2 from the germline V gene are SGHRS and YFSETQ. DNA of the CDR3: TGCGCCAGCAGCTTGATGGGAGGGATGAACACTGAAGCTTTCTTT. Protein sequence: CASSLMGGMNTEAFF. The variable domain in full, with the rest retrieved from reference TRBV5-1 and TRBJ1-1, is KAGVTQTPRYLIKTRGQQVTLSCSPISGHRSVSWYQQTPGQGLQFLFEYFSETQRNKGNFPGRFSGRQFSNSRSEMNVSTLELGDSALYLCASSLMGGMNTEAFFGQGTRLTVV.

This chain uses TRBV18 with TRBJ1-2; D is perhaps TRBD1 (6 bases). CDR3 length: 16 residues. The germline CDR1 and CDR2 sequences are KGHSH and LQKENI. Trimming removed 0 bases from V and 1 base from J, with 12 bases in between. The CDR3: CASSPPGGRDNYGYTF. The CDR3 DNA reads as TGTGCCAGCTCACCACCCGGGGGCAGGGATAACTATGGCTACACCTTC.

The V call is TRBV23-1, the J call TRBJ2-2; D might be TRBD1 (5 bases). TRBV23-1 is recorded as an ORF, its role being uncertain. This CDR3 is built from 18 residues. Trimming cost V 6 bases and J 3 bases, with 23 bases left between them. The CDR3 DNA follows: TGCGCCAGCAGCTTAGGCCGCCAGGGATCCTATTACACCGGGGAGCTGTTTTTT. Translated, it gives CASSLGRQGSYYTGELFF.

J is TRBJ2-5 and V is TRBV30; D is unclear. The CDR3 loop spans 12 amino acids. Germline CDR1 reads GTSNPN; CDR2 reads SVGIG (reference sequence). The germline V and J ends were trimmed by 2 bases and 5 bases, with 9 bases remaining between them. The CDR3 DNA reads TGTGCCTGGAGTCTCACTAAGGAGACCCAGTACTTC. As protein: CAWSLTKETQYF.

V usage is TRBV28 and J usage is TRBJ1-6, with D uncertain. V lost 3 bases, J lost 7 bases, and 10 bases lay in between. Germline values: CDR1 MDHEN, CDR2 SYDVKM. The CDR3 consists of 14 residues. The CDR3 spells CASSFPDGNSPLHF. DNA of the CDR3: TGTGCCAGCAGTTTCCCGGACGGAAATTCACCCCTCCACTTT.

The J gene is TRBJ1-1, the V gene TRBV7-8, with a tentative D call TRBD1 (5 bases). CDR3 length: 13 residues. Germline V gene data show CDR1 as SGHVS and CDR2 as FQNEAQ. V shed 1 base and J shed 10 bases, with 13 bases lying between them. Here the CDR3 reads CASSLGPGTVAFF. The CDR3 region has the DNA TGTGCCAGCAGCTTAGGTCCAGGGACGGTAGCTTTCTTT.

The chain is built from TRBV29-1 and TRBJ1-1; D is unclear. V lost 6 bases and J 4 bases, leaving 12 bases between the germline ends. This CDR3 region has 12 residues. CDR1 and CDR2 (germline): SQVTM, ANQGSEA. CDR3 sequence: CSVRVEGTEAFF. The DNA of the CDR3 is TGCAGCGTAAGGGTGGAAGGCACTGAAGCTTTCTTT.

The V gene is TRBV7-7, the J gene TRBJ2-7; perhaps TRBD1 as D (6 bases). CDR1 SSHAT and CDR2 FNYEAQ come from the germline V gene (reference sequence). This CDR3 spans 17 amino acids. V was pared by 5 bases and J by 0 bases, with 20 bases between. As DNA, the CDR3 is TGTGCCAGCAGCCAACCCAGCCGGGACAAGGGCTCCTACGAGCAGTACTTC. This sequence encodes CASSQPSRDKGSYEQYF.

The chain is built from TRBV6-8 and TRBJ2-7; the D gene is possibly TRBD2 (6 bases). V was trimmed by 6 bases and J by 6 bases, leaving 21 bases between them. The germline V gene encodes CDR1 MNHGY and CDR2 SAAAGT. This CDR3 spans 15 amino acids. Written as DNA, the CDR3 is TGTGCCAGCAGCTATATGGCGGGGTTGGGAGTCGAGCAGTACTTC. It yields the protein CASSYMAGLGVEQYF.

In this sample, this clone is medium-sized (0.01 to 0.1%). The chain employs TRBV19 and TRBJ1-3; 7 positions match TRBD1. With 4 bases clipped from V and 2 bases from J, the junction kept 5 bases outside the gene matches. The CDR3 runs to 15 residues. CDR1 is LNHDA and CDR2 is SQIVND in the germline V gene (reference sequence). The CDR3: CASSNTGDPGNTIYF. As DNA, the CDR3 is TGTGCCAGTAGTAACACAGGGGATCCTGGAAACACCATATATTTT.

By share of the sample, this clone is large (0.1 to 1%). This rearrangement joins TRBV28 to TRBJ2-1, with 8 positions matching TRBD1. This CDR3 spans 14 amino acids. Trimming took 6 bases from V and 9 from J; bases not matched to a gene: 10. Germline CDR1 and CDR2: MDHEN and SYDVKM. The CDR3 bases are TGTGCCAGCAGATGGACAGGGCGATCCAGTGAGCAGTTCTTC. Its translation: CASRWTGRSSEQFF.

This clone showed up many times. The V and J genes are TRBV7-2 and TRBJ1-4; D remains unclear. This CDR3 is built from 13 residues. Germline CDR1 SGHTA, CDR2 FQGNSA. Trimming stripped 5 bases from V and 7 bases from J, with 11 bases between. The CDR3 region is CASSQDVGEKLFF. The CDR3, as DNA: TGTGCCAGCAGCCAAGATGTGGGTGAAAAACTGTTTTTT.